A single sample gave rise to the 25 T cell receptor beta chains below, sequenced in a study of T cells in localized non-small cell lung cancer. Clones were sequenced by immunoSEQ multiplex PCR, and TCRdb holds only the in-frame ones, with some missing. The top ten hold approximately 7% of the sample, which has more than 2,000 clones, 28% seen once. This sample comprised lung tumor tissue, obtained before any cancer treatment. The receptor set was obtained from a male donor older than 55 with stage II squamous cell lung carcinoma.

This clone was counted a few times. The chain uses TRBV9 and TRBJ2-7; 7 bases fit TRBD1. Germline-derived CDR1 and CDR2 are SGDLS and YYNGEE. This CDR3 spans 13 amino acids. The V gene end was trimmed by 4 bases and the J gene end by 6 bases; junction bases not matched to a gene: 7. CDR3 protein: CASSQQGQAEQYF. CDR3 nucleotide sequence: TGTGCCAGCAGCCAACAGGGGCAGGCCGAGCAGTACTTC.

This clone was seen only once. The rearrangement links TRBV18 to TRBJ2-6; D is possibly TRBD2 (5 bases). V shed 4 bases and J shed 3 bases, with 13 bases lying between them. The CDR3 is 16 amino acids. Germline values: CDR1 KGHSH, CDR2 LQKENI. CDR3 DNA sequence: TGTGCCAGCTCACGCCTCGGACTGGGTGGGGCCAACGTCCTGACTTTC. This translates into CASSRLGLGGANVLTF.

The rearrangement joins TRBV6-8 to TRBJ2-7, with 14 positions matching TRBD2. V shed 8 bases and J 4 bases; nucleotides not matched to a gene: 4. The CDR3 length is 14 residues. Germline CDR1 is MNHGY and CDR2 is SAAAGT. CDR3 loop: CASGTSGRVYEQYF. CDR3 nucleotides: TGTGCCAGCGGGACTAGCGGGAGAGTTTACGAGCAGTACTTC.

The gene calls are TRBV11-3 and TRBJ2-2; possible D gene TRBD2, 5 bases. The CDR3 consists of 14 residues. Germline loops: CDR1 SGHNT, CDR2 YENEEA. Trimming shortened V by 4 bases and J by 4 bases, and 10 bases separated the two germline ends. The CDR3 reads CASSWVGGTGELFF. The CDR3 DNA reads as TGTGCCAGCAGCTGGGTAGGAGGCACCGGGGAGCTGTTTTTT.

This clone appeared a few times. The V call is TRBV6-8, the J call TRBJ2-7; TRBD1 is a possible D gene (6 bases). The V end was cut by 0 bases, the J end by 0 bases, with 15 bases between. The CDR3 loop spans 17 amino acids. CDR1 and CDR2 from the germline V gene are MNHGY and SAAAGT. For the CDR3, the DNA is TGTGCCAGCAGTTACTCGGCAACAGGGTTCCCCTCCTACGAGCAGTACTTC. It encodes CASSYSATGFPSYEQYF.

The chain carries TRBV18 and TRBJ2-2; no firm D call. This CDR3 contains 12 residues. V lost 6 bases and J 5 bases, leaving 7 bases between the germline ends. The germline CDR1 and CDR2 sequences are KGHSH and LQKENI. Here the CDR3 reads CASSPGTGELFF. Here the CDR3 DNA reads TGTGCCAGCTCCCCAGGAACCGGGGAGCTGTTTTTT.

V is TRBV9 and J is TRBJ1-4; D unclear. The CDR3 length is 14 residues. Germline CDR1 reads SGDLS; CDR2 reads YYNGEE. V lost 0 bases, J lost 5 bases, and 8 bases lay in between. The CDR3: CASSVGTENEKLFF. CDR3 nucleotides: TGTGCCAGCAGCGTAGGGACGGAGAATGAAAAACTGTTTTTT.

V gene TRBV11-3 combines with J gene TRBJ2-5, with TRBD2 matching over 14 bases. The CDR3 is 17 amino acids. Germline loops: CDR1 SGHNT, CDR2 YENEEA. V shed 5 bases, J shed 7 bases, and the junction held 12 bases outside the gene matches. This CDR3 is CASSLRTSGGRQGTQYF. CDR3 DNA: TGTGCCAGCAGCCTTCGGACTAGCGGGGGGCGCCAGGGGACCCAGTACTTC.

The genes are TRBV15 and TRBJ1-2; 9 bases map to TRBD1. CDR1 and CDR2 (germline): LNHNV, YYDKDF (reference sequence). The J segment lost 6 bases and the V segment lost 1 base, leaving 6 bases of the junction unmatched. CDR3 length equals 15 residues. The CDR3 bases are TGTGCCACCAGCAGAGGGAAGGACAGGGGTAATGGCTACACCTTC. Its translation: CATSRGKDRGNGYTF.

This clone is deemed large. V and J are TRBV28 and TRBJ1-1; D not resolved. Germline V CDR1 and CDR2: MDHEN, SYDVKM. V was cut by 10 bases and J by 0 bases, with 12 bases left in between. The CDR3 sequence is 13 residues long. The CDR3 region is CATLDGMNTEAFF. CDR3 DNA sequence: TGTGCCACGCTAGACGGGATGAACACTGAAGCTTTCTTT.

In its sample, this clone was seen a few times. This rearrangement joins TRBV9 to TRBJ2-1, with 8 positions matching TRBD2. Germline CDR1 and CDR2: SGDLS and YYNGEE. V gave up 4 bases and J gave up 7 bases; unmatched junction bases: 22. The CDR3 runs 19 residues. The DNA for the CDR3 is TGTGCCAGCAGCAATCTACCATACCCCGGGAGGGTTAGGAGGAATGAGCAGTTCTTC. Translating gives CASSNLPYPGRVRRNEQFF.

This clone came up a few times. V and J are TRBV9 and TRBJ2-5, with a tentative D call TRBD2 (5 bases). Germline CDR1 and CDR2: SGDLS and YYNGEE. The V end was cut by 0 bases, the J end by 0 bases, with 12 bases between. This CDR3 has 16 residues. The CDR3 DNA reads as TGTGCCAGCAGCGTAGGAACCCTAGCAGACCAAGAGACCCAGTACTTC. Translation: CASSVGTLADQETQYF.

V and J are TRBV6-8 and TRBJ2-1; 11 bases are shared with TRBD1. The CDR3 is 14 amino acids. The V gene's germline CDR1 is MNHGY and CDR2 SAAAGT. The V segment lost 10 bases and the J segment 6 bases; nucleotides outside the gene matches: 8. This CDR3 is CAIRPGQGGNEQFF. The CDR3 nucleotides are TGTGCCATCAGGCCGGGACAGGGGGGCAATGAGCAGTTCTTC.

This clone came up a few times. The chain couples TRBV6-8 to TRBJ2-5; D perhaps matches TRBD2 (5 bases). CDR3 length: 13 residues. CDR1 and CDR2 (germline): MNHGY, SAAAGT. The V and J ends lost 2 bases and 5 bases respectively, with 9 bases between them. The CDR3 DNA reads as TGTGCCAGCAGTTACGGACGAGGGGAGACCCAGTACTTC. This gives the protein CASSYGRGETQYF.

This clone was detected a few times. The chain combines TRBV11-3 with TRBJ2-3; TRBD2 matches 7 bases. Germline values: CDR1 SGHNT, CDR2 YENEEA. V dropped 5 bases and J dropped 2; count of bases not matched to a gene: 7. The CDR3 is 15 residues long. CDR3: CASSPWEGPTDTQYF. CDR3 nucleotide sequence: TGTGCCAGCAGCCCCTGGGAGGGCCCCACAGATACGCAGTATTTT.

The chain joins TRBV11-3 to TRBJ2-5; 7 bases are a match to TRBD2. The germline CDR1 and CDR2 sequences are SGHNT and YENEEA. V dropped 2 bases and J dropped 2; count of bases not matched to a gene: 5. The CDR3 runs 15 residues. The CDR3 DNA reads TGTGCCAGCAGCTTATTTACTAGCGCGCAAGAGACCCAGTACTTC. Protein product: CASSLFTSAQETQYF.

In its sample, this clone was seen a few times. The CDR3 here is CATSSGRGSSYEQYV. The CDR3, as DNA: TGTGCCACCAGCAGCGGGAGGGGGAGCTCCTACGAGCAGTACGTC. The V call is TRBV15, the J call TRBJ2-7; 8 bases agree with TRBD2. V gave up 3 bases and J gave up 0 bases; unmatched junction bases: 4. CDR3 length: 15 residues. Germline V CDR1 and CDR2: LNHNV, YYDKDF (reference sequence).

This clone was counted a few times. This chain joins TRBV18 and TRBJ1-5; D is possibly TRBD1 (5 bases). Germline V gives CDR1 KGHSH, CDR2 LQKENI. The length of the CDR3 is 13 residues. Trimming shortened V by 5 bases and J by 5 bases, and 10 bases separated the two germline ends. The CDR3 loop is CASSGGNDQPQHF. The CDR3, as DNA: TGTGCCAGCTCAGGGGGAAACGATCAGCCCCAGCATTTT.

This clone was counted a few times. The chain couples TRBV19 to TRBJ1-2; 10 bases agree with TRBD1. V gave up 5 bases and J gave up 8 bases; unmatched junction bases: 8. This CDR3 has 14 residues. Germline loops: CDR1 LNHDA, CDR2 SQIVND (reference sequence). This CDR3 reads CASSLDRGGTGYTF. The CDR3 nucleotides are TGTGCCAGTAGTCTGGACAGGGGGGGAACGGGCTACACCTTC.

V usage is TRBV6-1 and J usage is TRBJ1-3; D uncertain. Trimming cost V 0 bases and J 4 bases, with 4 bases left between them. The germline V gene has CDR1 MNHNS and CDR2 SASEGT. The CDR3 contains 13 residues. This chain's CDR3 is CASSEARGNTIYF. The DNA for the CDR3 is TGTGCCAGCAGTGAAGCAAGAGGAAACACCATATATTTT.

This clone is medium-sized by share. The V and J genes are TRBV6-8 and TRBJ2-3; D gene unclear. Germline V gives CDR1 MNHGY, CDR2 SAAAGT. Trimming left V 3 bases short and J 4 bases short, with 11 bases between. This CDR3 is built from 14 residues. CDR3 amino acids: CASSYSLPADTQYF. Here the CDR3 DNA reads TGTGCCAGCAGTTATAGCCTGCCAGCAGATACGCAGTATTTT.

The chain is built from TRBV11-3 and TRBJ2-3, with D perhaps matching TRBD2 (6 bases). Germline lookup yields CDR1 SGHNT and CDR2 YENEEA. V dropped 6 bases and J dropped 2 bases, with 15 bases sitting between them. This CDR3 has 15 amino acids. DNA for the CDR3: TGTGCCAGCAGACGCGCGACTAGGCTCACAGATACGCAGTATTTT. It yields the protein CASRRATRLTDTQYF. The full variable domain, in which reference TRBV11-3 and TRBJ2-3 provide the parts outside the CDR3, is EAGVVQSPRYKIIEKKQPVAFWCNPISGHNTLYWYLQNLGQGPELLIRYENEEAVDDSQLPKDRFSAERLKGVDSTLKIQPAELGDSAVYLCASRRATRLTDTQYFGPGTRLTVL.

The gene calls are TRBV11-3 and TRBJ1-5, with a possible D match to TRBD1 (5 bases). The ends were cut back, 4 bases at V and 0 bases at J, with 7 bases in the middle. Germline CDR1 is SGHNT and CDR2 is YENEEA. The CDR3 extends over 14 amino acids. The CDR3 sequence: CASSSRDSNQPQHF. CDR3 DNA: TGTGCCAGCAGCTCCAGGGATAGCAATCAGCCCCAGCATTTT. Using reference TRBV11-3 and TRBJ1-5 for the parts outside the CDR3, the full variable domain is EAGVVQSPRYKIIEKKQPVAFWCNPISGHNTLYWYLQNLGQGPELLIRYENEEAVDDSQLPKDRFSAERLKGVDSTLKIQPAELGDSAVYLCASSSRDSNQPQHFGDGTRLSIL.

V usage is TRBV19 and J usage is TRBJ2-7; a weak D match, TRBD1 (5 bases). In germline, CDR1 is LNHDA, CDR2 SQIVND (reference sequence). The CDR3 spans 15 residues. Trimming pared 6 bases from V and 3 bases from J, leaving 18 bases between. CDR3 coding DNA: TGTGCCAGTAGCATCCTCAGGGCGCGAGTCTACGAGCAGTACTTC. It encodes CASSILRARVYEQYF. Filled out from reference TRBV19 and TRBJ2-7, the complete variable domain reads DGGITQSPKYLFRKEGQNVTLSCEQNLNHDAMYWYRQDPGQGLRLIYYSQIVNDFQKGDIAEGYSVSREKKESFPLTVTSAQKNPTAFYLCASSILRARVYEQYFGPGTRLTVT.

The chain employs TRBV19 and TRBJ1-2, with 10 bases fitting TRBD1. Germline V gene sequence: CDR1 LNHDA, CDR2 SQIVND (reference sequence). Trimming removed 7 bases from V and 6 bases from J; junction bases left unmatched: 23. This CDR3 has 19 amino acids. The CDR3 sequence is CASISSWGSRDRGVDGYTF. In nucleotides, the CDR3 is TGTGCCAGTATCTCCTCATGGGGGAGCCGGGACAGGGGCGTGGATGGCTACACCTTC. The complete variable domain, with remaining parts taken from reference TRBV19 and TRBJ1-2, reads DGGITQSPKYLFRKEGQNVTLSCEQNLNHDAMYWYRQDPGQGLRLIYYSQIVNDFQKGDIAEGYSVSREKKESFPLTVTSAQKNPTAFYLCASISSWGSRDRGVDGYTFGSGTRLTVV.